The T cell receptor (beta chain) under discussion was sequenced for a study of response to subunit inactivated influenza vaccine. Study outcomes and limitations: Authors suggested that a seasonal influenza vaccination recruits few new T cells each time.

Via MiXCR, TCRdb re-called the RT-PCR reads, giving one row per CDR3 protein. The data contain about 780,000 distinct CDR3 sequences, roughly 18% of them singletons. Germline V gene lookup returns CDR1 SGHVS and CDR2 FQNEAQ. V lost 4 bases and J lost 8; bases outside the gene matches: 11. The CDR3 runs 15 residues. With regard to this clonotype: No antigen is known for it.

Sequenced here: PBMCs from blood, sampled roughly 5 days after vaccination. The chain has TRBV7-8 and TRBJ2-1; 7 positions agree with TRBD2. The clonotype originates from a man in his fifties who received an inactivated influenza vaccine. As DNA, the CDR3 is TGTGCCAGCAGCTCAGGACTAGGTCTATTCGATGAGCAGTTCTTC. Protein sequence: CASSSGLGLFDEQFF.